Sequencing of this TCR beta chain was carried out in a study of T cells in Graves' hyperthyroidism and ophthalmopathy. It was RNA transcripts that yielded the amplified TCR beta CDR3 regions. RT-PCR in the first round (using the HTBI primer set) targeted the TCR CDR3. TCRdb re-derived calls from the multiplex PCR reads in MiXCR, one entry per CDR3 protein. Among a few hundred thousand distinct CDR3 sequences listed, approximately 15% were seen once. The CDR3 runs 21 residues. In germline, CDR1 is DFQATT, CDR2 SNEGSKA (reference sequence). Unmatched junction bases numbered 16, after V lost 0 bases and J lost 3 bases. This clonotype was seen at least ten times.

The chain uses TRBV20-1 and TRBJ2-1; 14 bases match TRBD2. Source material: blood. The receptor's source is a woman in her twenties or thirties with Graves' hyperthyroidism. DNA of the CDR3: TGCAGTGCTAGAGAAGGTGTTTGGACTAGCGGGAGGTCTGTTGACTACAATGAGCAGTTCTTC. This gives the protein CSAREGVWTSGRSVDYNEQFF.